Listed below are T cell receptor beta chains from one sample, sequenced in a study of blood T cell repertoires in COVID-19. Assay used: immunoSEQ multiplex PCR; TCRdb lists only in-frame clones, some missing. The table has 150,000 to 190,000 clones, around four fifths seen once; the top ten hold roughly 3.6%. The source material was peripheral blood. The receptors derive from a woman of 80 years or more with acute or convalescent COVID-19. CDR3s include the opening cysteine and the closing phenylalanine or tryptophan. The D gene is left open where the match is weak. Some rows mark clone size as missing; the rest say once, few, many or name a class of expanded clone.

V,D,J,size,CDR3,DNA
TRBV11-2,TRBD1,TRBJ1-2,.,CASSLDGTGSLVGYTF,TGTGCCAGCAGCTTAGACGGGACAGGATCCTTGGTAGGCTACACCTTC
TRBV5-8,TRBD1,TRBJ1-4,once,CASSGGQGGGEKLFF,TGTGCCAGCAGCGGGGGACAGGGCGGGGGTGAAAAACTGTTTTTT
TRBV18,TRBD1,TRBJ1-1,.,CASSRGQEAFF,TGTGCCAGCTCACGGGGACAGGAAGCTTTCTTT
TRBV7-6,TRBD1,TRBJ1-1,.,CASSLGRSGQNTEAFF,TGTGCCAGCAGCTTAGGTAGGTCGGGACAGAATACTGAAGCTTTCTTT
TRBV4-2,.,TRBJ1-3,.,CASSQAYLGGNTIYF,TGTGCCAGCAGCCAAGCTTATCTAGGAGGAAACACCATATATTTT
TRBV18,TRBD2,TRBJ2-7,.,CASSSLADYEQYF,TGTGCCAGCTCATCGCTAGCGGACTACGAGCAGTACTTC
TRBV7-3,.,TRBJ2-1,.,CASSLTPLATGNEQFF,TGTGCCAGCAGCTTAACCCCGCTAGCGACGGGGAATGAGCAGTTCTTC
TRBV1,.,TRBJ2-7,.,CTSSQGQGAYEQYF,TGCACCAGCAGCCAGGGACAGGGGGCCTACGAGCAGTACTTC
TRBV20-1,.,TRBJ2-7,.,CSASGTLEQYF,TGCAGTGCTAGCGGTACTCTAGAGCAGTACTTC
TRBV12-5,.,TRBJ2-5,.,CASGLGLSYQETQYF,TGTGCTAGTGGTTTGGGACTGAGTTACCAAGAGACCCAGTACTTC
TRBV30,.,TRBJ1-5,.,CAWSSGTINQPQHF,TGTGCCTGGAGTAGCGGGACAATTAATCAGCCCCAGCATTTT
TRBV7-9,TRBD1,TRBJ2-1,.,CASSLEGQHNEQFF,TGTGCCAGCAGCTTAGAGGGACAGCACAATGAGCAGTTCTTC
TRBV25-1,.,TRBJ2-2,.,CASSAVGGTGELFF,TGTGCCAGCAGTGCTGTAGGAGGGACCGGGGAGCTGTTTTTT
TRBV12-3/TRBV12-4,.,TRBJ1-5,.,CASSWDNNQPQHF,TGTGCCAGCAGTTGGGACAACAATCAGCCCCAGCATTTT
TRBV7-7,TRBD2,TRBJ2-5,.,CASSSGTSGAETQYF,TGTGCTAGCAGCTCCGGGACTAGCGGGGCGGAGACCCAGTACTTC
TRBV30,.,TRBJ1-5,few,CAWSDQVGQPQHF,TGTGCCTGGAGTGACCAGGTGGGTCAGCCCCAGCATTTT
TRBV19,.,TRBJ2-1,.,CASSMGGYGEQFF,TGTGCCAGTAGTATGGGGGGTTACGGTGAGCAGTTCTTC
TRBV5-1,TRBD1,TRBJ1-1,once,CASSLLGQGTEAFF,TGCGCCAGCAGCTTACTCGGACAGGGAACTGAAGCTTTCTTT
TRBV2,.,TRBJ1-2,few,CANSRTGSAGGYTF,TGTGCCAACAGTCGTACAGGGTCCGCTGGGGGCTACACCTTC
TRBV5-6,TRBD2,TRBJ2-1,few,CASSLFSSGSVVGSNEQFF,TGTGCCAGCAGCTTGTTCTCTAGCGGGAGCGTAGTGGGTTCGAATGAGCAGTTCTTC
TRBV12-3/TRBV12-4,.,TRBJ1-1,.,CASTQTENTEAFF,TGTGCCAGCACCCAGACAGAAAACACTGAAGCTTTCTTT
TRBV5-1,TRBD1,TRBJ1-2,few,CASSRGQGETYGYTF,TGCGCCAGCAGCAGGGGACAGGGGGAAACCTATGGCTACACCTTC
TRBV9,TRBD1,TRBJ2-1,.,CASSVVGTGGDEQFF,TGTGCCAGCAGCGTAGTAGGGACAGGAGGCGATGAGCAGTTCTTC
TRBV6-1,.,TRBJ2-3,.,CASSEGPASTDTQYF,TGTGCCAGCAGTGAGGGGCCAGCTAGCACAGATACGCAGTATTTT
TRBV18,TRBD1,TRBJ2-7,.,CASSPGDSISYEQYF,TGTGCCAGCTCACCCGGGGACAGTATCTCCTACGAGCAGTACTTC
TRBV5-1,.,TRBJ1-2,.,CASSAGVYGYTF,TGCGCCAGCAGCGCTGGAGTCTATGGCTACACCTTC
TRBV5-1,.,TRBJ2-2,.,CASSWGDGTNTGELFF,TGCGCCAGCAGCTGGGGGGACGGAACGAACACCGGGGAGCTGTTTTTT
TRBV19,TRBD1,TRBJ2-1,.,CASKRTGGFVGNEQFF,TGTGCCAGTAAGAGGACAGGGGGCTTCGTTGGGAATGAGCAGTTCTTC
TRBV28,.,TRBJ2-7,.,CASSYAHEQYF,TGTGCCAGCAGTTACGCGCACGAGCAGTACTTC
TRBV6-4,.,TRBJ1-2,few,CASSEAGGMTPNYGYTF,TGTGCCAGCAGTGAGGCCGGGGGAATGACCCCTAACTATGGCTACACCTTC
TRBV18,.,TRBJ2-3,.,CASSPPSVADTQYF,TGTGCCAGCTCACCACCGTCGGTGGCAGATACGCAGTATTTT
TRBV19,TRBD1,TRBJ1-1,.,CASRTDRLMNTEAFF,TGTGCCAGTAGGACGGACAGGCTGATGAACACTGAAGCTTTCTTT
TRBV18,.,TRBJ2-5,few,CASSPPGVRETQYF,TGTGCCAGCTCACCACCCGGGGTCAGGGAGACCCAGTACTTC
TRBV27,.,TRBJ2-3,.,CASSLGQRPDTQYF,TGTGCCAGCAGTTTAGGCCAACGCCCAGATACGCAGTATTTT
TRBV27,TRBD1,TRBJ2-1,.,CASSPTGYNEQFF,TGTGCCAGCAGCCCGACAGGGTACAATGAGCAGTTCTTC
TRBV11-2,.,TRBJ1-3,.,CASSLFQGSGNTIYF,TGTGCCAGCAGCTTATTTCAGGGCTCGGGAAACACCATATATTTT